The clone carrying this T cell receptor (beta chain) was recorded a few times. Unique molecular identifiers were built into the TCRbeta library. MiXCR, run by TCRdb on the PCR reads, gives a single entry per CDR3 protein. This table holds around 380,000 distinct CDR3 sequences, under 13% found once. This CDR3 contains 14 residues. Germline trimming cut 1 base from V and 5 bases from J; bases unmatched to any gene: 4. These data are taken from a study of T-cell reconstitution after alpha-beta-depleted transplantation in children. The starting material was PBMCs from the stem cell graft donor, obtained from the stem cell graft. This TCR was recovered from a human donor who donated a stem cell graft to a child with acute myeloid leukemia. The chain recombines TRBV12-3 or TRBV12-4 with TRBJ2-5; the match to TRBD1 covers 7 bases. As DNA, the CDR3 is TGTGCCAGCAGTTTAGAGGGGGCAGGGGAGACCCAGTACTTC. It encodes CASSLEGAGETQYF.